The clone carrying this T cell receptor beta chain has more than one count but fewer than ten. These data belong to a study of blood T cell repertoires in COVID-19. About the study: Sites across the United States, Italy and Spain contributed samples from acute and convalescent COVID-19. PBMCs, B-cell-depleted T cells, or T cells were the source of the cDNA or gDNA that made up the material.

Per the original methods: Scientists estimated how many nucleated cells there were by amplifying reference gene primers. TCRdb's table, derived via immunoSEQ multiplex PCR, lists solely in-frame clones and lacks some. That table is the source of V, J and clone size, and D and trimming were worked out from the DNA. The table includes about 80,000 clones, over 70% detected once. Germline V gene data show CDR1 as MGHRA and CDR2 as YSYEKL. Losses at the gene ends were 4 bases for V and 2 bases for J; bases not matched to a gene: 10. The length of the CDR3 is 17 residues. Source material: peripheral blood. This TCR derives from a human donor in a cohort sampled during active COVID-19. V is TRBV4-1 and J is TRBJ2-5; 10 nucleotides align to TRBD2. DNA of the CDR3: TGCGCCAGCAGCCTCCTTCAGGCTAGCGGGGGACAAGAGACCCAGTACTTC. Translating gives CASSLLQASGGQETQYF.